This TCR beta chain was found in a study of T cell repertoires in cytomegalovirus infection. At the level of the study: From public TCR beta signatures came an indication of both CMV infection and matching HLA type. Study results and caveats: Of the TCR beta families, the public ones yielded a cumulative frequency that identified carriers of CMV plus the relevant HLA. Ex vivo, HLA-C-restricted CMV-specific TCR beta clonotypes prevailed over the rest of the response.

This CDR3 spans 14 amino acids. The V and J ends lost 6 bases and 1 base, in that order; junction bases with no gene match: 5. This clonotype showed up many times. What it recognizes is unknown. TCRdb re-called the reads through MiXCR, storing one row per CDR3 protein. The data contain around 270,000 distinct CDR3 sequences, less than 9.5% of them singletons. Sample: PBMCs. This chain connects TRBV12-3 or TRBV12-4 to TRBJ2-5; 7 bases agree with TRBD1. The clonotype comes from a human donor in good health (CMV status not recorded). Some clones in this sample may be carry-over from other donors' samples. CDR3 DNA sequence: TGTGCCAGCAGACAGACAGGGCTCCAAGAGACCCAGTACTTC. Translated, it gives CASRQTGLQETQYF.